The 6 T cell receptor beta chains below were found in one sample sequenced in a study of T cells in Graves' hyperthyroidism and ophthalmopathy. TCR beta CDR3 sequences were amplified from RNA transcripts. First-round RT-PCR targeting the TCR CDR3 was performed with the HTBI primer set. TCRdb independently ran MiXCR on the multiplex PCR reads; one entry per CDR3 protein. The table lists about 59,000 distinct CDR3 sequences, approximately 57% of them singletons. Sequencing was performed on blood. These receptors all come from a woman aged 55-70 years with Graves' ophthalmopathy.

Concerning this clonotype itself: The CDR3 ends on some other residue instead of the conserved phenylalanine or tryptophan, so this is likely a read error. Because the CDR3's place on the DNA is in doubt, the DNA is left out and the CDR3 is given as listed by TCRdb. This chain uses TRBV4-3 with TRBJ1-3. The CDR3 is 13 residues long, counting both termini. From germline, CDR1 is LGHNA and CDR2 YSLEER. CDR3 in amino acids: CASSQEAVWTGLI.

This clonotype has a count of ten or more. The chain is built from TRBV5-1 and TRBJ2-1; 10 bases fit TRBD1. Germline-derived CDR1 and CDR2 are SGHRS and YFSETQ. Trimming took 4 bases from V and 5 from J; bases not matched to a gene: 6. CDR3 length: 15 residues. The CDR3 DNA reads TGCGCCAGCAGCGACCGGGACAGGGGAAACAATGAGCAGTTCTTC. It encodes CASSDRDRGNNEQFF.

This clonotype is classed as medium-sized. The V and J genes are TRBV29-1 and TRBJ2-7, with D possibly TRBD1 on 6 matching bases. This CDR3 is 13 amino acids long. Germline-derived CDR1 and CDR2 are SQVTM and ANQGSEA. CDR3 sequence: CGVVQGNGGEQYF. The CDR3 DNA is TGCGGAGTGGTACAGGGAAATGGAGGCGAGCAGTACTTC.

This clonotype was found many times. The chain uses TRBV11-2 and TRBJ2-7; D tentatively reads TRBD1 or TRBD2 (5 bases each). The CDR3 consists of 15 residues. Germline CDR1 is SGHAT and CDR2 is FQNNGV. Trimming left V 6 bases short and J 0 bases short, with 15 bases between. The chain's CDR3 is CASRGPGLGSYEQYF. As DNA, the CDR3 is TGTGCCAGCAGGGGTCCGGGGCTAGGCTCCTACGAGCAGTACTTC.

This clonotype was detected many times. The chain recombines TRBV6-1 with TRBJ2-2, with 9 bases lining up with TRBD2. Germline-derived CDR1 and CDR2 are MNHNS and SASEGT. The CDR3 loop spans 14 amino acids. Trimming took 3 bases from V and 6 from J; bases not matched to a gene: 2. CDR3 nucleotides: TGTGCCAGCAGTGAGGTAGCGGGAGCCGGGGAGCTGTTTTTT. Translation gives CASSEVAGAGELFF.

This clonotype was observed at least ten times. The chain employs TRBV5-1 and TRBJ1-1; no definite D call. The CDR3 extends over 14 amino acids. In germline, CDR1 is SGHRS, CDR2 YFSETQ. V shed 2 bases and J shed 1 base, with 9 bases lying between them. CDR3 loop: CASSFPTENTEAFF. The CDR3, as DNA: TGCGCCAGCAGCTTCCCTACAGAGAACACTGAAGCTTTCTTT.